Each of the 25 T cell receptor beta chains below was sequenced from the same sample in a study of T cells after posttransplantation cyclophosphamide. TCRdb's copy holds only in-frame clones and misses some; the assay was immunoSEQ multiplex PCR. The repertoire holds tens of thousands of clones, with around 80% as singletons. Cyclophosphamide on days +3 and +4 followed busulfan-fludarabine conditioning and a marrow graft. The source material was CD4+ T cells sorted from blood, sampled about 1,900 days after a stem cell transplant with posttransplant cyclophosphamide. The receptors derive from a female patient in her thirties or forties who received an allogeneic stem cell transplant from a related donor, was CMV-positive, and had no GVHD. Among the T cells, some may be from the graft donor.

The chain has TRBV5-6 and TRBJ2-2; D gene uncertain. Deletions cut 3 bases from V and 6 bases from J, with 6 bases between. The CDR3 contains 12 residues. The germline gives CDR1 SGHDT, CDR2 YYEEEE. The CDR3 protein is CASSSIAGELFF. In DNA, the CDR3 is TGTGCCAGCAGCTCCATAGCCGGGGAGCTGTTTTTT.

This chain connects TRBV9 to TRBJ1-6; D remains unclear. This CDR3 is built from 14 residues. CDR1 is SGDLS, CDR2 YYNGEE, per germline. The V end was cut by 0 bases, the J end by 9 bases, with 10 bases between. Here the CDR3 DNA reads TGTGCCAGCAGCGTAGACGTGTCGGGTTCACCCCTCCACTTT. The encoded protein is CASSVDVSGSPLHF.

V gene TRBV5-1 combines with J gene TRBJ1-5; perhaps TRBD1 as D (5 bases). The CDR3 consists of 17 residues. Germline CDR1 SGHRS, CDR2 YFSETQ. Trimming cost V 4 bases and J 0 bases, with 17 bases left between them. This CDR3 reads CASSPRGGEASNQPQHF. Here the CDR3 DNA reads TGCGCCAGCAGCCCCCGTGGAGGGGAAGCTAGCAATCAGCCCCAGCATTTT.

This chain joins TRBV29-1 and TRBJ2-7, with 10 bases that match TRBD1. The germline CDR1 and CDR2 sequences are SQVTM and ANQGSEA. After removal of 0 bases from V and 3 bases from J, the junction contained 2 bases not matched to a gene. This CDR3 is built from 14 residues. The CDR3 DNA follows: TGCAGCGTTGAAGAATGGGACAGGGGCTACGAGCAGTACTTC. This translates into CSVEEWDRGYEQYF.

This chain joins TRBV28 and TRBJ1-2, with D tentatively TRBD1 (5 bases). The V gene lost 5 bases and the J gene lost 6 bases, with 16 bases spanning the gap. This CDR3 contains 14 residues. Germline V gene sequence: CDR1 MDHEN, CDR2 SYDVKM. The CDR3 reads CASSAWKGQDGYTF. The CDR3 nucleotides read TGTGCCAGCAGTGCCTGGAAGGGGCAAGATGGCTACACCTTC.

V usage is TRBV18 and J usage is TRBJ2-1; tentative D call: TRBD2 (5 bases). The V gene's germline CDR1 is KGHSH and CDR2 LQKENI. The CDR3 runs 14 residues. The germline V and J ends were trimmed by 6 bases and 6 bases, with 15 bases remaining between them. The CDR3 nucleotides read TGTGCCAGCTCCACCAACCGGAGGCCCAATGAGCAGTTCTTC. It yields the protein CASSTNRRPNEQFF.

This chain links TRBV12-5 with TRBJ1-1, with 7 bases that match TRBD1. CDR1 and CDR2 from the germline V gene are LGHNT and FRNRAP. This CDR3 contains 15 residues. V shed 5 bases, J shed 5 bases, and the junction held 11 bases outside the gene matches. Here the CDR3 DNA reads TGTGCTAGTGGTCTCCGGACAGGTGCCACGACTGAAGCTTTCTTT. It specifies CASGLRTGATTEAFF.

A single count supports this clone. The chain is built from TRBV5-1 and TRBJ2-4; the D gene is possibly TRBD2 (6 bases). Germline V gives CDR1 SGHRS, CDR2 YFSETQ. V was cut by 4 bases and J by 0 bases, with 14 bases left in between. The CDR3 sequence is 16 residues long. In DNA form, the CDR3 reads TGCGCCAGCAGCGGTGGGACTGCTCTAGCCAAAAACATTCAGTACTTC. It is translated as CASSGGTALAKNIQYF. The full variable domain, completed using reference TRBV5-1 and TRBJ2-4, is KAGVTQTPRYLIKTRGQQVTLSCSPISGHRSVSWYQQTPGQGLQFLFEYFSETQRNKGNFPGRFSGRQFSNSRSEMNVSTLELGDSALYLCASSGGTALAKNIQYFGAGTRLSVL.

This clone was counted only a few times. CDR3 nucleotides: TGTGCCAGCACCCCACAGGGGAGTCAGCCCCAGCATTTT. It specifies CASTPQGSQPQHF. The chain joins TRBV28 to TRBJ1-5; TRBD1 aligns across 7 bases. The CDR3 contains 13 residues. V lost 7 bases to trimming and J lost 6 bases; unmatched junction nucleotides: 6. Looked up from germline, CDR1 is MDHEN and CDR2 is SYDVKM. Full variable domain (outside the CDR3, taken from reference TRBV28 and TRBJ1-5): DVKVTQSSRYLVKRTGEKVFLECVQDMDHENMFWYRQDPGLGLRLIYFSYDVKMKEKGDIPEGYSVSREKKERFSLILESASTNQTSMYLCASTPQGSQPQHFGDGTRLSIL.

The chain has TRBV15 and TRBJ2-3; no reliable D call. The V gene's germline CDR1 is LNHNV and CDR2 YYDKDF (reference sequence). The CDR3 totals 13 residues. The ends were cut back, 1 base at V and 4 bases at J, with 6 bases in the middle. CDR3 nucleotides: TGTGCCACCAGCAGAGGCTATGCAGATACGCAGTATTTT. Protein: CATSRGYADTQYF. The full variable domain, its missing parts supplied by reference TRBV15 and TRBJ2-3, is DAMVIQNPRYQVTQFGKPVTLSCSQTLNHNVMYWYQQKSSQAPKLLFHYYDKDFNNEADTPDNFQSRRPNTSFCFLDIRSPGLGDTAMYLCATSRGYADTQYFGPGTRLTVL.

The CDR3 bases are TGTGCCAGCAGTTTGCGGGCGAACACTGAAGCTTTCTTT. Translation gives CASSLRANTEAFF. The chain has TRBV6-5 and TRBJ1-1; no definite D call. Germline CDR1 and CDR2: MNHEY and SVGAGI. The CDR3 spans 13 residues. Trimming took 4 bases from V and 1 from J, leaving 7 bases between them.

This rearrangement joins TRBV7-8 to TRBJ1-2, with TRBD1 as a possible D gene (5 bases). CDR3 length equals 14 residues. Germline values: CDR1 SGHVS, CDR2 FQNEAQ. V shed 4 bases and J shed 2 bases, with 11 bases lying between them. The CDR3 DNA sequence: TGTGCCAGCAGCTATCTTCAGGGAAACTATGGCTACACCTTC. Translated, it gives CASSYLQGNYGYTF.

The chain uses TRBV4-2 and TRBJ2-5, with a possible D match to TRBD2 (6 bases). CDR1 and CDR2 from the germline V gene are LGHNA and YNFKEQ. CDR3 length: 15 residues. V was cut by 4 bases and J by 4 bases, with 16 bases left in between. The CDR3 loop reads CASSLDAGHRETQYF. Here the CDR3 DNA reads TGTGCCAGCAGCCTTGATGCGGGGCACAGAGAGACCCAGTACTTC.

The chain's CDR3 is CASIDGGLRTEAFF. DNA for the CDR3: TGTGCCAGCATCGACGGGGGGCTGAGGACTGAAGCTTTCTTT. V usage is TRBV2 and J usage is TRBJ1-1, with D perhaps TRBD1 (6 bases). With 7 bases removed from V and 5 bases from J, the gap between germline ends came to 17 bases. There are 14 residues in the CDR3. Germline CDR1 SNHLY, CDR2 FYNNEI. The full variable domain, its missing parts supplied by reference TRBV2 and TRBJ1-1, is EPEVTQTPSHQVTQMGQEVILRCVPISNHLYFYWYRQILGQKVEFLVSFYNNEISEKSEIFDDQFSVERPDGSNFTLKIRSTKLEDSAMYFCASIDGGLRTEAFFGQGTRLTVV.

A single count supports this clone. The J gene is TRBJ1-2, the V gene TRBV25-1; TRBD1 might be the D (5 bases). Germline V gene lookup returns CDR1 MGHDK and CDR2 SYGVNS. CDR3 size: 13 residues. Deletions cut 3 bases from V and 8 bases from J, with 13 bases between. The CDR3 nucleotides read TGTGCCAGCAGTGACCTGACACGGGGGGGCTACACCTTC. Translation gives CASSDLTRGGYTF.

The chain couples TRBV9 to TRBJ2-3; 7 bases agree with TRBD2. Germline V CDR1 and CDR2: SGDLS, YYNGEE. The CDR3 contains 16 residues. V lost 4 bases and J lost 0; bases outside the gene matches: 8. The CDR3 bases are TGTGCCAGCAGCTCCCTCGGGGGGACTAGCACAGATACGCAGTATTTT. This gives the protein CASSSLGGTSTDTQYF. Complete variable domain (other parts from reference TRBV9 and TRBJ2-3): DSGVTQTPKHLITATGQRVTLRCSPRSGDLSVYWYQQSLDQGLQFLIQYYNGEERAKGNILERFSAQQFPDLHSELNLSSLELGDSALYFCASSSLGGTSTDTQYFGPGTRLTVL.

This chain joins TRBV4-3 and TRBJ2-1; 7 nucleotides match TRBD2. After removal of 0 bases from V and 0 bases from J, the junction contained 5 bases not matched to a gene. The germline gives CDR1 LGHNA, CDR2 YSLEER. The length of the CDR3 is 17 residues. The CDR3, as DNA: TGCGCCAGCAGCCAAGATCTGGGGGGGAGCTCCTACAATGAGCAGTTCTTC. It specifies CASSQDLGGSSYNEQFF.

This clone was seen a single time. The rearrangement links TRBV2 to TRBJ2-7, with 10 bases fitting TRBD1. Germline assignment: CDR1 SNHLY and CDR2 FYNNEI. V was pared by 6 bases and J by 0 bases, with 14 bases of the junction left unmatched. The CDR3 runs 18 residues. CDR3 sequence (DNA): TGTGCCAGCAGGGGAACGCTGGGACAGGGGTTTAGCTCCTACGAGCAGTACTTC. It encodes CASRGTLGQGFSSYEQYF. Full variable domain (outside the CDR3, taken from reference TRBV2 and TRBJ2-7): EPEVTQTPSHQVTQMGQEVILRCVPISNHLYFYWYRQILGQKVEFLVSFYNNEISEKSEIFDDQFSVERPDGSNFTLKIRSTKLEDSAMYFCASRGTLGQGFSSYEQYFGPGTRLTVT.

This clone was detected only once. Here the CDR3 DNA reads TGCGCCAGCAGCGGGGCGGGGCCACCCTACGAGCAGTACTTC. Protein: CASSGAGPPYEQYF. This chain joins TRBV4-1 and TRBJ2-7, with D possibly being TRBD2 (6 bases). This CDR3 has 14 amino acids. Trimming shortened V by 5 bases and J by 2 bases, and 13 bases separated the two germline ends. Germline-derived CDR1 and CDR2 are MGHRA and YSYEKL.

This chain connects TRBV9 to TRBJ1-2; D might be TRBD1 (6 bases). The germline V and J ends were trimmed by 3 bases and 10 bases, with 19 bases remaining between them. CDR3 length: 14 amino acids. Germline V gene data show CDR1 as SGDLS and CDR2 as YYNGEE. The CDR3 nucleotides are TGTGCCAGCAGCGCCACGTACAGGGTTTCGACCTACACCTTC. Amino acids: CASSATYRVSTYTF.

V and J are TRBV5-1 and TRBJ2-5, with a tentative D call TRBD1 (5 bases). This CDR3 has 12 amino acids. Trimming shortened V by 5 bases and J by 5 bases, and 10 bases separated the two germline ends. CDR1 and CDR2 from the germline V gene are SGHRS and YFSETQ. The CDR3 loop reads CASRDIMETQYF. CDR3 in DNA: TGCGCCAGCAGGGACATCATGGAGACCCAGTACTTC.

This clone has only a few counts. The V call is TRBV18, the J call TRBJ2-3, with D perhaps matching TRBD1 (7 bases). V was cut by 1 base and J by 2 bases, with 13 bases left in between. The CDR3 runs to 16 residues. Per the germline V gene, CDR1 is KGHSH and CDR2 is LQKENI. The CDR3 nucleotides read TGTGCCAGCTCACCACAGGAGGGACAGACCACAGATACGCAGTATTTT. Residues: CASSPQEGQTTDTQYF.

Here the CDR3 DNA reads TGTGCCAGCAGTGACCCCTCAGACAGAAGATATAGCAATCAGCCCCAGCATTTT. It encodes CASSDPSDRRYSNQPQHF. This sequence joins TRBV6-4 and TRBJ1-5; a possible D gene is TRBD1 (5 bases). CDR1 is MRHNA and CDR2 is SNTAGT in the germline V gene. This CDR3 region has 18 residues. Trimming took 2 bases from V and 0 from J, leaving 17 bases between them.

This clone is large (0.1 to 1%). The rearrangement links TRBV7-2 to TRBJ2-5; 7 bases map to TRBD2. Trimming cost V 5 bases and J 3 bases; bases outside gene matches: 12. Germline CDR1 reads SGHTA; CDR2 reads FQGNSA. The CDR3 spans 16 residues. CDR3 region: CASSESYRGGEETQYF. CDR3 sequence (DNA): TGTGCCAGCAGCGAATCGTACCGGGGAGGGGAAGAGACCCAGTACTTC.

The chain employs TRBV5-1 and TRBJ2-5; 12 positions agree with TRBD1. This CDR3 contains 15 residues. The V gene end was trimmed by 4 bases and the J gene end by 5 bases; junction bases not matched to a gene: 6. Germline loops: CDR1 SGHRS, CDR2 YFSETQ. Here the CDR3 reads CASSIGTGGLETQYF. The CDR3 DNA sequence: TGCGCCAGCAGCATAGGGACAGGGGGCTTGGAGACCCAGTACTTC.